This T cell receptor (beta chain) was sequenced in a study of regulatory T cells in long-lasting Graves disease. Documented time point: newly diagnosed GD, antithyroid drugs for less than 3 months. From RNA extracted from PBMCs, the TCR library was made. This clonotype has just one count. Trimming stripped 5 bases from V and 7 bases from J, with 14 bases between. CDR3 length equals 13 residues. The germline gives CDR1 SGHVS, CDR2 FQNEAQ. iRepertoire HTBI primers and Arm-PCR of CDR3 regions built TCR beta libraries. TCRdb processed the multiplex PCR reads anew with MiXCR; each CDR3 protein has one entry. The table lists almost 450,000 distinct CDR3 sequences, roughly 15% of them singletons. This sample also appeared in a second study, on T cells in Graves' hyperthyroidism and ophthalmopathy.

Sequenced here: peripheral blood mononuclear cells (PBMCs), sampled at new diagnosis, from a patient treated with antithyroid drugs. The chain has TRBV7-8 and TRBJ2-5, with TRBD2 as a possible D gene (6 bases). The clonotype originates from a woman in her 30s with Graves disease. The CDR3 coding sequence is TGTGCCAGCAGCCGCGCGCTGGGGGGGACCCAGTACTTC. It translates to CASSRALGGTQYF.